The clone carrying this T cell receptor beta chain has a single count. This entry comes from a study of Ad26.COV2.S vaccination and SARS-CoV-2 variants. Germline V gene lookup returns CDR1 SGHRS and CDR2 YFSETQ. The CDR3 consists of 17 residues. V lost 1 base, J lost 2 bases, and 11 bases stayed unmatched. Stated treatment: some 20 received Ad26.COV2.S at low or high dose, single or two shots; 5 received placebo; per-sample allocation not given. Sampling occurred on day 63 after the first vaccine or placebo injection. Profiled with immunoSEQ multiplex PCR; TCRdb holds only in-frame clones, not every one. The sample lists 440,000 or so clones; approximately 90% were seen once.

The TCR was taken from a person between 18 and 59 years old who received the Ad26.COV2.S COVID-19 vaccine or a placebo. The chain recombines TRBV5-1 with TRBJ2-7, with TRBD2 matching over 8 bases. Sequencing used peripheral blood, obtained in a trial of Ad26.COV2.S vaccine versus placebo. The CDR3, as DNA: TGCGCCAGCAGCTTGCCTAGTCGGGGGGGCCAAACCTACGAGCAGTACTTC. Translation gives CASSLPSRGGQTYEQYF.